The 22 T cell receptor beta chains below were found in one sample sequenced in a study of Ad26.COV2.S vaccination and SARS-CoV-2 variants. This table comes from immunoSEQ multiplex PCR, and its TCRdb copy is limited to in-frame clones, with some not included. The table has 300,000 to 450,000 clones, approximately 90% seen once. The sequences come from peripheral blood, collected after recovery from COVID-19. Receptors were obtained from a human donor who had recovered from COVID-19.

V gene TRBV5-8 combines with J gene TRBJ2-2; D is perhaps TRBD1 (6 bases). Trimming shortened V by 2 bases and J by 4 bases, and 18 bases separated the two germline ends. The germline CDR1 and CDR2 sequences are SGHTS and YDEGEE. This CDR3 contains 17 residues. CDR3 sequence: CASSFTPTGLTTGELFF. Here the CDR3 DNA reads TGTGCCAGCAGCTTCACCCCGACAGGCCTTACCACCGGGGAGCTGTTTTTT.

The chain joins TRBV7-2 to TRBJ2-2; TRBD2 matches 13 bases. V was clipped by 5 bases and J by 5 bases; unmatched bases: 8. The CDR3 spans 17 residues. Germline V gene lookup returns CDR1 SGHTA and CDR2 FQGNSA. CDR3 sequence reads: CASSPGLAGAMTGELFF. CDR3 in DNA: TGTGCCAGCAGCCCCGGACTAGCGGGGGCGATGACCGGGGAGCTGTTTTTT.

CDR3: CASSFTGTGALFSYEQYF. CDR3 DNA: TGCGCCAGCAGCTTTACCGGGACAGGGGCTCTCTTCTCCTACGAGCAGTACTTC. The chain links TRBV5-1 to TRBJ2-7; 10 positions match TRBD1. The CDR3 is 18 residues long. CDR1 and CDR2 from the germline V gene are SGHRS and YFSETQ. After removal of 2 bases from V and 0 bases from J, the junction contained 11 bases not matched to a gene.

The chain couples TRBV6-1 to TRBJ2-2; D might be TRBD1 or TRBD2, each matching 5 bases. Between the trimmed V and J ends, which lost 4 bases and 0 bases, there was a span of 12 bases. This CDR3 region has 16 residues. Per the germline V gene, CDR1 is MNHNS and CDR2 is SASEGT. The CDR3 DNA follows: TGTGCCAGCAGTGGAAGAGGGGCGTCGAACACCGGGGAGCTGTTTTTT. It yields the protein CASSGRGASNTGELFF.

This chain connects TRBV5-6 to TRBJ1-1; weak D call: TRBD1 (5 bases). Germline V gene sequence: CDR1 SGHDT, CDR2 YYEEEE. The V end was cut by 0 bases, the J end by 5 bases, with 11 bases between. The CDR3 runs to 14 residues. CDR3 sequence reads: CASSLEGVRTEAFF. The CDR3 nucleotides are TGTGCCAGCAGCTTGGAAGGGGTAAGGACTGAAGCTTTCTTT. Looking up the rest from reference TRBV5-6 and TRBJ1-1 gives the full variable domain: DAGVTQSPTHLIKTRGQQVTLRCSPKSGHDTVSWYQQALGQGPQFIFQYYEEEERQRGNFPDRFSGHQFPNYSSELNVNALLLGDSALYLCASSLEGVRTEAFFGQGTRLTVV.

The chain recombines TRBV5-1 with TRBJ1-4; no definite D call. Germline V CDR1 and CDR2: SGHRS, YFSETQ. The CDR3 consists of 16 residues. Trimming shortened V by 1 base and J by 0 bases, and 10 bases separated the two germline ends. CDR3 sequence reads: CASSLNSQPTNEKLFF. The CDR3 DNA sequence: TGCGCCAGCAGCTTGAATTCTCAACCAACTAATGAAAAACTGTTTTTT. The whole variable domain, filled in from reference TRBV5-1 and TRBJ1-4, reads KAGVTQTPRYLIKTRGQQVTLSCSPISGHRSVSWYQQTPGQGLQFLFEYFSETQRNKGNFPGRFSGRQFSNSRSEMNVSTLELGDSALYLCASSLNSQPTNEKLFFGSGTQLSVL.

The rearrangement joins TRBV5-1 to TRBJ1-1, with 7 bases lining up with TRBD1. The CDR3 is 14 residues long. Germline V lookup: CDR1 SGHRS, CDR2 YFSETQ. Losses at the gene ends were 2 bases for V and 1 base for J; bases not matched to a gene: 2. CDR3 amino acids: CASSLGQENTEAFF. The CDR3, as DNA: TGCGCCAGCAGCTTAGGACAGGAGAACACTGAAGCTTTCTTT.

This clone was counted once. Here the CDR3 DNA reads TGTGCCAGCAGGGGGGACACTAACACCGGGGAGCTGTTTTTT. Its protein is CASRGDTNTGELFF. The chain uses TRBV25-1 and TRBJ2-2; a weak D match, TRBD1 (6 bases). Germline-derived CDR1 and CDR2 are MGHDK and SYGVNS. V lost 6 bases and J 2 bases, leaving 10 bases between the germline ends. The CDR3 has 14 amino acids. Supplemented by reference TRBV25-1 and TRBJ2-2, the full variable domain reads EADIYQTPRYLVIGTGKKITLECSQTMGHDKMYWYQQDPGMELHLIHYSYGVNSTEKGDLSSESTVSRIRTEHFPLTLESARPSHTSQYLCASRGDTNTGELFFGEGSRLTVL.

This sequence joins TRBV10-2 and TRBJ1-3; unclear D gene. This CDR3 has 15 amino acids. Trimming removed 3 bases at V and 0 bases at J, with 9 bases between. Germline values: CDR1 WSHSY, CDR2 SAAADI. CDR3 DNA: TGCGCCAGCAGTGATGCGGCTCTCTCTGGAAACACCATATATTTT. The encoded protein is CASSDAALSGNTIYF.

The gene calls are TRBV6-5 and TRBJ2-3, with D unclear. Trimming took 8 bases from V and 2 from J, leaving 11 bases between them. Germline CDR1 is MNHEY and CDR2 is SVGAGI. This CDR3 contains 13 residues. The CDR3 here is CASGRTLTDTQYF. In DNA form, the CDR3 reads TGTGCCAGCGGACGAACACTCACAGATACGCAGTATTTT.

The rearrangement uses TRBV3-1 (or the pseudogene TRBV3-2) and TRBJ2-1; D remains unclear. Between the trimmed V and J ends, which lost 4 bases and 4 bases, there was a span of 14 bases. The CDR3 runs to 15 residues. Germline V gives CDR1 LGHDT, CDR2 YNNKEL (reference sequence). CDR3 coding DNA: TGTGCCAGCAGCCCCTCGGAACACGTATACAATGAGCAGTTCTTC. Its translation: CASSPSEHVYNEQFF.

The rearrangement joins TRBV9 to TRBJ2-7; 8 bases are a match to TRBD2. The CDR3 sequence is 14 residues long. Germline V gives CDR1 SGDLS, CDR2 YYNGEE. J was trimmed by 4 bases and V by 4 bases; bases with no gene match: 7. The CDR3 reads CASSPRLARYEQYF. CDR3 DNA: TGTGCCAGCAGCCCAAGACTAGCGAGGTACGAGCAGTACTTC.

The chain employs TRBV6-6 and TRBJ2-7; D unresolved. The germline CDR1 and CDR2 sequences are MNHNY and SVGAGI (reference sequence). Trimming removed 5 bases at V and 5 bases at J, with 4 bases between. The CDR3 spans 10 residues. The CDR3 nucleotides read TGTGCCAGCAGTGGGAACGAGCAGTACTTC. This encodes CASSGNEQYF.

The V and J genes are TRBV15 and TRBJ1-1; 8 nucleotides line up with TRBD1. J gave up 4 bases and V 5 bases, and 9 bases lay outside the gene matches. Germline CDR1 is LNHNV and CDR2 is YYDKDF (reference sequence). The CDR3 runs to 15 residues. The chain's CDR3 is CATSSPGTGGTEAFF. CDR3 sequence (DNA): TGTGCCACCAGCTCCCCAGGGACAGGCGGCACTGAAGCTTTCTTT.

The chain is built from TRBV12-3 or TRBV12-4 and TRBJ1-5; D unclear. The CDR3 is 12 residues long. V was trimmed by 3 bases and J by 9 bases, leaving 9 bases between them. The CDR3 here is CASSFEGGPQHF. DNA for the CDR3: TGTGCCAGCAGTTTTGAGGGAGGGCCCCAGCATTTT.

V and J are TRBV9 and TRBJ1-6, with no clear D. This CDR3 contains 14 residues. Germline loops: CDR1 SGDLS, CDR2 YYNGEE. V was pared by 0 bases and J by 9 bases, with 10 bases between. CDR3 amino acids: CASSVDGRPSPLHF. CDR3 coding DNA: TGTGCCAGCAGCGTAGATGGAAGGCCTTCACCCCTCCACTTT.

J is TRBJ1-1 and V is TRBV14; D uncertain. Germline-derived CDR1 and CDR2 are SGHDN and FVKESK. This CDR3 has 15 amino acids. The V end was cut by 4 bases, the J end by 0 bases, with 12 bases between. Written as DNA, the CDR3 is TGTGCCAGCAGCCGCAAGACAACCATGAACACTGAAGCTTTCTTT. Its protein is CASSRKTTMNTEAFF.

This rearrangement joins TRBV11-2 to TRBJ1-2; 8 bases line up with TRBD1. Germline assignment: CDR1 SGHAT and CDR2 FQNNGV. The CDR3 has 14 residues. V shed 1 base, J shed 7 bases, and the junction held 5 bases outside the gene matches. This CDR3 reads CASSLGGQGSGYTF. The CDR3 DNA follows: TGTGCCAGCAGCTTAGGCGGACAGGGTAGTGGCTACACCTTC.

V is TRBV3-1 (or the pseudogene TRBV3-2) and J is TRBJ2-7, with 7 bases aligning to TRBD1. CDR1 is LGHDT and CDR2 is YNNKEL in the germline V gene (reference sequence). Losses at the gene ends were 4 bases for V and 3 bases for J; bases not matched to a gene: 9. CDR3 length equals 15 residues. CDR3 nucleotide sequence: TGTGCCAGCAGCCCGACCGGGACAGTGGGCTACGAGCAGTACTTC. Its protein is CASSPTGTVGYEQYF.

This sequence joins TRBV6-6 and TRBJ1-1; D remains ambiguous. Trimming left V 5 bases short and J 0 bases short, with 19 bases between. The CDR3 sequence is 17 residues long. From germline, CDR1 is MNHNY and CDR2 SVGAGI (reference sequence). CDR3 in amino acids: CASSRSVEGYMNTEAFF. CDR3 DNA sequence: TGTGCCAGCAGTCGCTCAGTTGAGGGATACATGAACACTGAAGCTTTCTTT.

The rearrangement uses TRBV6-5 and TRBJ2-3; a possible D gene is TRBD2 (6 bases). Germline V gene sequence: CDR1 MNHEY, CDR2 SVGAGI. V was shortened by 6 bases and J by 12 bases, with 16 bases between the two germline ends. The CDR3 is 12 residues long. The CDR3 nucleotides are TGTGCCAGCAGCCCCCGGGGGTTACAACAGTATTTT. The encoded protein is CASSPRGLQQYF.

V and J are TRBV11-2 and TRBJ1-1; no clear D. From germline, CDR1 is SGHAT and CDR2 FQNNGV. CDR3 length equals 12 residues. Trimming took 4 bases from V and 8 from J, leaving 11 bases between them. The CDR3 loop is CASSWGGSEAFF. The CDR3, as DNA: TGTGCCAGCAGCTGGGGTGGGTCAGAAGCTTTCTTT.